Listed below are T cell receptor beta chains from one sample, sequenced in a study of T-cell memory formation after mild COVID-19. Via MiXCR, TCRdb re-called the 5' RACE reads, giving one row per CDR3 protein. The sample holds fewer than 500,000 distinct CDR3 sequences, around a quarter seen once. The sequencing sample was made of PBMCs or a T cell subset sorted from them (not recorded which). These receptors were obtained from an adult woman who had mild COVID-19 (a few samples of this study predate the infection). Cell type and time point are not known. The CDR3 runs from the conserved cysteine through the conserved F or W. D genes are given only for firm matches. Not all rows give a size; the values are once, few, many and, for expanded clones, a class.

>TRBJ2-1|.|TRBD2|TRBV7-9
TGTGCCAGCAGCTTTGGACTAGCGGGGACTGATGAGCAGTTCTTC
CASSFGLAGTDEQFF
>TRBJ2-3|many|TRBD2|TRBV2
TGTGCCAGCAGTGATAATAGCGGGAGGCGAACAGATACGCAGTATTTT
CASSDNSGRRTDTQYF
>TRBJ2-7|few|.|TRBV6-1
TGTGCCAGCATTATGGGAGTCTACGAGCAGTACTTC
CASIMGVYEQYF
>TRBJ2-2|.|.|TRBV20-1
TGCAGTGCCACAGAGGACAGCTTGAACACCGGGGAGCTGTTTTTT
CSATEDSLNTGELFF
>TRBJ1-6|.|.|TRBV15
TGTGCCACCAGCAGAGAGGGACTAAGGGATAATTCACCCCTCCACTTT
CATSREGLRDNSPLHF
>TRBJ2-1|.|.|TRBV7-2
TGTGCCAGCAGCATGCTCCCCGCAGGGGCAGGGAATGAGCAGTTCTTC
CASSMLPAGAGNEQFF
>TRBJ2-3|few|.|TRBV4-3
TGCGCCAGCAGCCCAGTGACAGGTGCCAGGGGCACAGATACGCAGTATTTT
CASSPVTGARGTDTQYF
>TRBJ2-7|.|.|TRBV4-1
TGCGCCAGCAGCCAAGATCGGGCGGGGATCTACGAGCAGTACTTC
CASSQDRAGIYEQYF
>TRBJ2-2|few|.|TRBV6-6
TGTGCCAGCAGAACCGAGATCTTGAACACCGGGGAGCTGTTTTTT
CASRTEILNTGELFF
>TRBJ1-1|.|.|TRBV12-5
TGTGCTAGTGGACCCGGGATGTTCACTGAAGCTTTCTTT
CASGPGMFTEAFF
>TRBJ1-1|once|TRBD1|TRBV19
TGTGCCAGTAGTACCGCAGGGGGTTTCGCGGCTTTCTTT
CASSTAGGFAAFF
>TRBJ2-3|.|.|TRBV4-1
TGCGCCAGCAGCCAGGGGATATACACAGATACGCAGTATTTT
CASSQGIYTDTQYF
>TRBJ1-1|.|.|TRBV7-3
TGTGCCAGCAGCTTAAATCCCAGTCTGAACACTGAAGCTTTCTTT
CASSLNPSLNTEAFF
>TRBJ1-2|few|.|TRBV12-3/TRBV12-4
TGTGCCAGCAGCCCAGCCTATCCCCCGGATGGCTACACCTTC
CASSPAYPPDGYTF
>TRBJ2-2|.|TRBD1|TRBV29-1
TGCAGCGTCCTAAAGGCCGACAGGGAACTAATAACCGGGGAGCTGTTTTTT
CSVLKADRELITGELFF
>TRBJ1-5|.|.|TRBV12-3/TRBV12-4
TGTGCCAGTAGGGATAGCAATCAGCCCCAGCATTTT
CASRDSNQPQHF
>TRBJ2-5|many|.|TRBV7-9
TGTGCCAGCAGCCCAAGAGGTTCGTATAGGCTGCAAGAGACCCAGTACTTC
CASSPRGSYRLQETQYF
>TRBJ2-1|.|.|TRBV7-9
TGTGCCAGCAGCTTAGTACTAGTCTCCAATGAGCAGTTCTTC
CASSLVLVSNEQFF
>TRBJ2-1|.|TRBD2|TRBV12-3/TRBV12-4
TGTGCCAGCAGTGCCGGGAGGGGCCCCTACAATGAGCAGTTCTTC
CASSAGRGPYNEQFF
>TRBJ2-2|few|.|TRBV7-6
TGTGCCAGCAGCTTATTTTTACAGGGTGCGACCGGGGAGCTGTTTTTT
CASSLFLQGATGELFF
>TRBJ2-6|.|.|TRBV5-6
TGTGCCAGCAGCCTCGAAAACAGGGCTGGGGCCAACGTCCTGACTTTC
CASSLENRAGANVLTF
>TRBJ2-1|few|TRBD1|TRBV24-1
TGTGCCACCAGTGATTTCGGGACAGGGAGGTATGGGAATGAGCAGTTCTTC
CATSDFGTGRYGNEQFF
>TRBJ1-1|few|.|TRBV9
TGTGCCAGCAGCGAGGGAGGGGACACTGAAGCTTTCTTT
CASSEGGDTEAFF
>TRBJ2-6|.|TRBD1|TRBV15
TGTGCCACCAGCAGAACCCCGGGACAGGGGGCGTCTGGGGCCAACGTCCTGACTTTC
CATSRTPGQGASGANVLTF
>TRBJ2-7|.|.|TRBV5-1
TGCGCCAGCAGCTCGCCCGGCGCTTTGAAGCAGTACTTC
CASSSPGALKQYF
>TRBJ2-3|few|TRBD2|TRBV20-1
TGCAGTGCTACTGAGCGGGGGGGCGGCACAGATACGCAGTATTTT
CSATERGGGTDTQYF
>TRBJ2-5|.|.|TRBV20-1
TGCAGTGCTAGAGATCCGAGGGGCCGAGAGACCCAGTACTTC
CSARDPRGRETQYF
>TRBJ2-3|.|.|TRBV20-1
TGCAGTCCGTCTGGACTGAGGGGACTTCCGTCCACAGATACGCAGTATTTT
CSPSGLRGLPSTDTQYF